These 8 T cell receptor beta chains were all obtained from the same sample, sequenced in a study of blood T cell repertoires in COVID-19. TCRdb's copy holds only in-frame clones and misses some; the assay was immunoSEQ multiplex PCR. The sample has roughly 200,000 clones, about 85% seen once. Input material: peripheral blood. These receptors were obtained from a person aged 70 to 85 with COVID-19, enrolled during active disease.

The chain employs TRBV5-3 and TRBJ2-7, with 10 bases that match TRBD2. TRBV5-3 is given ORF status, its function remaining uncertain. V gave up 4 bases and J gave up 4 bases; unmatched junction bases: 14. This CDR3 region has 17 residues. The chain's CDR3 is CARSLSSGGVVEYEQYF. The CDR3 DNA is TGTGCCAGAAGCCTAAGCAGCGGGGGGGTCGTCGAGTACGAGCAGTACTTC.

The V and J genes are TRBV5-1 and TRBJ2-2; tentatively, D is TRBD2 (6 bases). Per germline, CDR1 SGHRS and CDR2 YFSETQ. The V gene lost 2 bases and the J gene lost 1 base, with 12 bases spanning the gap. The CDR3 consists of 16 residues. The CDR3 sequence: CASSLPGLQNTGELFF. The CDR3 nucleotides are TGCGCCAGCAGCTTACCGGGACTCCAGAACACCGGGGAGCTGTTTTTT.

The chain links TRBV9 to TRBJ2-7; 10 nucleotides match TRBD1. The CDR3 has 18 residues. The germline V gene encodes CDR1 SGDLS and CDR2 YYNGEE. V shed 3 bases, J shed 0 bases, and the junction held 12 bases outside the gene matches. The CDR3 sequence: CASSGGAGGTGASYEQYF. CDR3 DNA sequence: TGTGCCAGCAGCGGCGGGGCTGGGGGGACAGGGGCCTCCTACGAGCAGTACTTC.

This clone was seen ten or more times. The chain's CDR3 is CASSSTGQMETQYF. In DNA, the CDR3 is TGTGCCAGCAGCTCAACGGGACAGATGGAGACCCAGTACTTC. This chain links TRBV5-8 with TRBJ2-5, with 7 bases matching TRBD1. Germline V gene lookup returns CDR1 SGHTS and CDR2 YDEGEE. V was clipped by 3 bases and J by 5 bases; unmatched bases: 7. The CDR3 runs to 14 residues.

The gene calls are TRBV7-2 and TRBJ2-1; 10 bases match TRBD2. The CDR3 is 16 amino acids. The trim removed 2 bases at V and 6 bases at J, leaving 7 bases unmatched. Germline V gene sequence: CDR1 SGHTA, CDR2 FQGNSA. The DNA for the CDR3 is TGTGCCAGCAGCTTACACCCTAGCGGGGGACCCAATGAGCAGTTCTTC. Translation: CASSLHPSGGPNEQFF.

The genes are TRBV11-2 and TRBJ2-5; tentative D call: TRBD1 (6 bases). The CDR3 length is 15 residues. Germline CDR1 reads SGHAT; CDR2 reads FQNNGV. V lost 7 bases and J lost 2, with 17 bases in between. In DNA form, the CDR3 reads TGTGCCAGCATGGAAGCTGGACAGATACAAGAGACCCAGTACTTC. This gives the protein CASMEAGQIQETQYF. The full variable domain, rest sourced from reference TRBV11-2 and TRBJ2-5, is EAGVAQSPRYKIIEKRQSVAFWCNPISGHATLYWYQQILGQGPKLLIQFQNNGVVDDSQLPKDRFSAERLKGVDSTLKIQPAKLEDSAVYLCASMEAGQIQETQYFGPGTRLLVL.

This chain joins TRBV7-3 and TRBJ1-2; maybe TRBD1 (5 bases). V was trimmed by 1 base and J by 6 bases, leaving 15 bases between them. The CDR3 is 15 residues long. Germline V lookup: CDR1 SGHTA, CDR2 FQGTGA. This CDR3 reads CASSLNGGARNGYTF. The CDR3 coding sequence is TGTGCCAGCAGCTTAAATGGCGGGGCTCGGAATGGCTACACCTTC.

This clone was recorded once. CDR3 DNA sequence: TGTGCCAGCAGCATAGACAGGGGGCGAATTGAGCAGTTCTTC. Its translation is CASSIDRGRIEQFF. The chain joins TRBV13 to TRBJ2-1; TRBD1 matches 10 bases. The CDR3 is made up of 14 amino acids. V lost 5 bases and J lost 9; bases outside the gene matches: 7. CDR1 is PRHDT and CDR2 is FYEKMQ in the germline V gene (reference sequence).